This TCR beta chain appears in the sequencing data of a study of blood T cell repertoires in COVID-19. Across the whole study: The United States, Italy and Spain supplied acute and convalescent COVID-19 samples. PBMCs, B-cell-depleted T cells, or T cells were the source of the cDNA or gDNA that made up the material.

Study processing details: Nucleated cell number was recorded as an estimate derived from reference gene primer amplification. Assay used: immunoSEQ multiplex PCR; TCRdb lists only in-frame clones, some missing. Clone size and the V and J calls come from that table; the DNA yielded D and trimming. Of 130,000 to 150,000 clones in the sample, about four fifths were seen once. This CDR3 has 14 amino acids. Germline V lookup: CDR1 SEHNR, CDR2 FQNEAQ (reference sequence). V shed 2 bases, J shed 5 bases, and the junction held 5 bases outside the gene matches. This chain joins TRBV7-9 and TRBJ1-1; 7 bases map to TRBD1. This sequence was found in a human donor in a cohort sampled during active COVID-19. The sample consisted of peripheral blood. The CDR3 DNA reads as TGTGCCAGCAGCTTACCTGGGACAGTAACTGAAGCTTTCTTT. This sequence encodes CASSLPGTVTEAFF.